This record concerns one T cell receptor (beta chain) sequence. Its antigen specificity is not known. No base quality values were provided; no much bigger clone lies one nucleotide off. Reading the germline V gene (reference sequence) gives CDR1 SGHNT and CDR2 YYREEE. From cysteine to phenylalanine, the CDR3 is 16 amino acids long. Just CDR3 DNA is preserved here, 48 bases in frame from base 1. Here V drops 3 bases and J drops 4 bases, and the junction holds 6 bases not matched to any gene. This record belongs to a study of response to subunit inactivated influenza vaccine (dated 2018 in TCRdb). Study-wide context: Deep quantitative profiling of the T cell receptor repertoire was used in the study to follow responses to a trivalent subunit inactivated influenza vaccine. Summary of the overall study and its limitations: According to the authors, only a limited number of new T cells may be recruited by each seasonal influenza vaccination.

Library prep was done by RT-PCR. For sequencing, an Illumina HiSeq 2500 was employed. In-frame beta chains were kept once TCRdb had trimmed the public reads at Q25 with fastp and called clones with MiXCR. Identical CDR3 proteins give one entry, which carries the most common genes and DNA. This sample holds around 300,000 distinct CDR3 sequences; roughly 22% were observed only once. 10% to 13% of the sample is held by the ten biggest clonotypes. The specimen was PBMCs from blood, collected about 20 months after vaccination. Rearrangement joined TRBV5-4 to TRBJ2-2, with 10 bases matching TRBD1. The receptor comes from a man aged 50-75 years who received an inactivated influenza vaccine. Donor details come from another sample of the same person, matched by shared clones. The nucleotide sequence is TGTGCCAGCAGCTCCCCTGACAGGGGGCGCACCGGGGAGCTGTTTTTT. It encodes CASSSPDRGRTGELFF.